Shown below are 22 T cell receptor beta chains from a single sample sequenced in a study of long-term antiretroviral therapy in people with HIV. Run at survey level, the immunoSEQ assay was version v3.0. Clones were sequenced by immunoSEQ multiplex PCR, and TCRdb holds only the in-frame ones, with some missing. This table holds around 30,000 clones, around 85% found once. The sample was unsorted PBMCs, taken 2.3 years after starting antiretroviral therapy. The source of these receptors is a man in his forties with HIV.

The chain combines TRBV13 with TRBJ2-2; D may be TRBD1 (5 bases). CDR1 and CDR2 from the germline V gene are PRHDT and FYEKMQ (reference sequence). Trimming took 5 bases from V and 7 from J, leaving 17 bases between them. The CDR3 covers 15 residues. The DNA for the CDR3 is TGTGCCAGCAGCCCCAGGGCAGGGAATGTCGGGGAGCTGTTTTTT. Residues: CASSPRAGNVGELFF.

The gene calls are TRBV19 and TRBJ1-1; tentative D call: TRBD1 (6 bases). Trimming took 8 bases from V and 1 from J, leaving 14 bases between them. The CDR3 covers 14 residues. Per germline, CDR1 LNHDA and CDR2 SQIVND (reference sequence). CDR3 sequence reads: CASRLDRRNTEAFF. In DNA, the CDR3 is TGTGCCAGTCGCCTCGACAGGCGGAACACTGAAGCTTTCTTT.

This clone appeared a single time. Written as DNA, the CDR3 is TGTGCCAGCAGTCCGAGGCAGGGTGTGAACACTGAAGCTTTCTTT. Its translation: CASSPRQGVNTEAFF. The rearrangement joins TRBV27 to TRBJ1-1; a weak D match, TRBD1 (5 bases). V was cut by 5 bases and J by 0 bases, with 13 bases left in between. Germline CDR1 reads MNHEY; CDR2 reads SMNVEV (reference sequence). The CDR3 totals 15 residues.

The CDR3 bases are TGTGCCAGCAGCCGGAGGGGACAGGGTCGAATCGGGGAGCTGTTTTTT. Translated, it gives CASSRRGQGRIGELFF. This chain uses TRBV7-2 with TRBJ2-2, with TRBD1 matching 9 bases. Germline V gives CDR1 SGHTA, CDR2 FQGNSA. J lost 7 bases, V lost 5 bases, and 11 bases had no gene match. The CDR3 runs 16 residues.

The chain uses TRBV10-2 and TRBJ2-5; D unresolved. Per the germline V gene, CDR1 is WSHSY and CDR2 is SAAADI. The CDR3 totals 15 residues. V dropped 6 bases and J dropped 1 base, with 15 bases sitting between them. The CDR3 spells CASRTQRYGQETQYF. In DNA form, the CDR3 reads TGCGCCAGCAGGACACAGCGATACGGCCAAGAGACCCAGTACTTC.

The chain employs TRBV6-5 and TRBJ1-1; the D is unclear. Per germline, CDR1 MNHEY and CDR2 SVGAGI. The CDR3 has 14 residues. Between the trimmed V and J ends, which lost 2 bases and 0 bases, there was a span of 7 bases. The CDR3 DNA is TGTGCCAGCAGTTACGGAGGGATGAACACTGAAGCTTTCTTT. Its protein product is CASSYGGMNTEAFF.

This chain's CDR3 is CASSELAGGPLGELFF. The CDR3 region has the DNA TGTGCCAGCAGTGAACTAGCGGGGGGGCCCCTCGGGGAGCTGTTTTTT. The chain has TRBV6-1 and TRBJ2-2; 12 bases fit TRBD2. J lost 7 bases, V lost 2 bases, and 5 bases had no gene match. Germline V gene lookup returns CDR1 MNHNS and CDR2 SASEGT. The CDR3 is 16 residues long.

V is TRBV29-1 and J is TRBJ2-7; 12 positions match TRBD1. The ends lost 2 bases at V and 2 bases at J; junction bases unmatched: 13. This CDR3 comprises 18 residues. Germline V CDR1 and CDR2: SQVTM, ANQGSEA. In nucleotides, the CDR3 is TGCAGCGTTGAAAATCCGGGACAGGGGGCCCAAGATGCCTACGAGCAGTACTTC. This gives the protein CSVENPGQGAQDAYEQYF.

This chain connects TRBV5-1 to TRBJ1-1, with D possibly matching TRBD1 (6 bases). CDR3 length: 14 amino acids. The germline V and J ends were trimmed by 2 bases and 1 base, with 9 bases remaining between them. Germline loops: CDR1 SGHRS, CDR2 YFSETQ. The CDR3 region has the DNA TGCGCCAGCAGCTTCGGAGGGGGGAACACTGAAGCTTTCTTT. Translating gives CASSFGGGNTEAFF. The full variable domain, completed using reference TRBV5-1 and TRBJ1-1, is KAGVTQTPRYLIKTRGQQVTLSCSPISGHRSVSWYQQTPGQGLQFLFEYFSETQRNKGNFPGRFSGRQFSNSRSEMNVSTLELGDSALYLCASSFGGGNTEAFFGQGTRLTVV.

This clone was seen a single time. CDR3 sequence reads: CASSHVTGLDTEAFF. CDR3 nucleotides: TGTGCCAGCAGCCACGTGACAGGGTTAGACACTGAAGCTTTCTTT. This chain joins TRBV13 and TRBJ1-1; 7 nucleotides align to TRBD1. The CDR3 length is 15 residues. V lost 5 bases, J lost 3 bases, and 9 bases stayed unmatched. CDR1 PRHDT and CDR2 FYEKMQ come from the germline V gene (reference sequence).

J is TRBJ2-1 and V is TRBV5-6; TRBD2 might be the D (7 bases). The CDR3 is 16 residues long. The V end was cut by 1 base, the J end by 9 bases, with 20 bases between. Germline CDR1 reads SGHDT; CDR2 reads YYEEEE. This chain's CDR3 is CASSLRQAERGGEQFF. The CDR3 DNA reads TGTGCCAGCAGCTTGCGGCAGGCTGAAAGGGGGGGTGAGCAGTTCTTC.

The genes are TRBV5-6 and TRBJ2-7, with a tentative D call TRBD2 (6 bases). Germline assignment: CDR1 SGHDT and CDR2 YYEEEE. Trimming stripped 2 bases from V and 5 bases from J, with 17 bases between. The CDR3 runs 15 residues. The CDR3 region is CASSFPPGTPNEQYF. The DNA for the CDR3 is TGTGCCAGCAGCTTCCCCCCCGGGACTCCCAACGAGCAGTACTTC.

The chain has TRBV29-1 and TRBJ2-5, with D possibly TRBD1 on 5 matching bases. Germline-derived CDR1 and CDR2 are SQVTM and ANQGSEA. This CDR3 spans 12 amino acids. V shed 4 bases and J shed 3 bases, with 9 bases lying between them. The CDR3 DNA follows: TGCAGCGTTGCGAAAGGGGAAGAGACCCAGTACTTC. This codes for CSVAKGEETQYF. The variable domain in full, with the rest retrieved from reference TRBV29-1 and TRBJ2-5, is SAVISQKPSRDICQRGTSLTIQCQVDSQVTMMFWYRQQPGQSLTLIATANQGSEATYESGFVIDKFPISRPNLTFSTLTVSNMSPEDSSIYLCSVAKGEETQYFGPGTRLLVL.

This rearrangement joins TRBV9 to TRBJ1-1; TRBD1 agrees at 7 bases. The CDR3 is 13 residues long. V lost 0 bases and J lost 9; bases outside the gene matches: 5. Germline lookup yields CDR1 SGDLS and CDR2 YYNGEE. The CDR3 nucleotides are TGTGCCAGCAGCGTAGGCACAGGGGCCAAAGCTTTCTTT. Its translation is CASSVGTGAKAFF.

J is TRBJ1-2 and V is TRBV10-3; D is undetermined. CDR3 length equals 14 residues. CDR1 and CDR2 from the germline V gene are ENHRY and SYGVKD. The ends were cut back, 3 bases at V and 5 bases at J, with 13 bases in the middle. CDR3 residues: CAISDRFSEYGYTF. CDR3 DNA: TGTGCCATCAGTGACAGGTTCTCAGAGTATGGCTACACCTTC.

This chain connects TRBV27 to TRBJ1-6; 11 positions match TRBD1. Losses at the gene ends were 4 bases for V and 9 bases for J; bases not matched to a gene: 8. The CDR3 has 16 residues. In germline, CDR1 is MNHEY, CDR2 SMNVEV (reference sequence). CDR3 DNA sequence: TGTGCCAGCAGTTATAGGACAGGGGGCGGTGGTTCACCCCTCCACTTT. This encodes CASSYRTGGGGSPLHF.

The genes are TRBV19 and TRBJ2-7; no firm D call. Germline values: CDR1 LNHDA, CDR2 SQIVND (reference sequence). V lost 1 base and J 0 bases, leaving 7 bases between the germline ends. The CDR3 has 14 amino acids. The CDR3 region is CASSIVGSSYEQYF. The CDR3 DNA reads as TGTGCCAGTAGTATAGTGGGGTCCTCCTACGAGCAGTACTTC.

The chain links TRBV4-1 to TRBJ2-5, with D possibly being TRBD2 (5 bases). The V end lost 7 bases, the J end lost 7 bases, and 19 bases lay between the germline ends. The CDR3 consists of 14 residues. Germline-derived CDR1 and CDR2 are MGHRA and YSYEKL. DNA for the CDR3: TGCGCCAGCACCCTAGGAGGCAGGTCCGGGACCCAGTACTTC. Translation gives CASTLGGRSGTQYF.

This chain links TRBV7-8 with TRBJ1-4, with 7 nucleotides matching TRBD1. Germline assignment: CDR1 SGHVS and CDR2 FQNEAQ. The CDR3 loop spans 15 amino acids. With V trimmed by 2 bases and J by 4 bases, 4 bases remained unmatched. The CDR3 bases are TGTGCCAGCAGCTTACTTAGGGACAGTAATGAAAAACTGTTTTTT. This sequence encodes CASSLLRDSNEKLFF.

The chain combines TRBV28 with TRBJ1-5, with D perhaps TRBD1 (6 bases). This CDR3 has 20 amino acids. Germline V gives CDR1 MDHEN, CDR2 SYDVKM. V lost 2 bases to trimming and J lost 2 bases, with 25 bases between them. The CDR3 DNA reads as TGTGCCAGCAGTTTACAGTTCTTAGGGGGGGGAGGTATGGGCAATCAGCCCCAGCATTTT. Amino acid sequence: CASSLQFLGGGGMGNQPQHF. The variable domain in full, completed from reference TRBV28 and TRBJ1-5, reads DVKVTQSSRYLVKRTGEKVFLECVQDMDHENMFWYRQDPGLGLRLIYFSYDVKMKEKGDIPEGYSVSREKKERFSLILESASTNQTSMYLCASSLQFLGGGGMGNQPQHFGDGTRLSIL.

On this clone itself: At one of its ends the junction is not consistent with the germline gene, which may arise from a read error. This chain uses TRBV20-1 with TRBJ1-2; weak D call: TRBD1 (5 bases). The CDR3 loop spans 10 amino acids. Germline-derived CDR1 and CDR2 are DFQATT and SNEGSKA (reference sequence). Here the CDR3 DNA reads TGCGGTGCCTACCCGGGACGCAACACCTTC. As protein: CGAYPGRNTF.

This chain connects TRBV5-1 to TRBJ2-3; 11 bases are shared with TRBD2. The germline V gene encodes CDR1 SGHRS and CDR2 YFSETQ. The CDR3 runs 17 residues. V gave up 1 base and J gave up 1 base; unmatched junction bases: 5. The CDR3 loop is CASSLSLAGGRTDTQYF. CDR3 sequence (DNA): TGCGCCAGCAGCTTGTCCCTAGCGGGGGGCCGCACAGATACGCAGTATTTT.